These 3 T cell receptor beta chains share one sample of origin, sequenced in a study of regulatory T cells in long-lasting Graves disease. For TCR beta, libraries came from iRepertoire HTBI primers and Arm-PCR of CDR3 regions. Each CDR3 protein gets one entry after TCRdb re-called the multiplex PCR reads with MiXCR. The sample records 350,000 to 500,000 distinct CDR3 sequences, around 23% being singletons. Described time point: persistent/refractory GD, antithyroid drugs over 5 years with positive TRAb. PBMC-derived RNA was used for the TCR library. Sequenced here: peripheral blood mononuclear cells (PBMCs), sampled when the disease was refractory, from a patient treated with antithyroid drugs. Every receptor here comes from a female donor with Graves disease.

The genes are TRBV28 and TRBJ1-2; 7 bases are a match to TRBD1. This CDR3 has 16 amino acids. From germline, CDR1 is MDHEN and CDR2 SYDVKM. V shed 5 bases, J shed 2 bases, and the junction held 11 bases outside the gene matches. The CDR3 sequence is CASSVLPGQANYGYTF. In DNA, the CDR3 is TGTGCCAGCAGTGTACTTCCCGGACAGGCGAACTATGGCTACACCTTC.

The chain employs TRBV28 and TRBJ2-3; a weak D match, TRBD2 (6 bases). Germline-derived CDR1 and CDR2 are MDHEN and SYDVKM. The CDR3 contains 15 residues. The ends were cut back, 5 bases at V and 1 base at J, with 13 bases in the middle. The CDR3 region is CASSDLGTGTDTQYF. The CDR3, as DNA: TGTGCCAGCAGTGACCTAGGGACTGGCACAGATACGCAGTATTTT.

This clonotype came up many times. V and J are TRBV12-3 or TRBV12-4 and TRBJ1-2, with TRBD1 as a possible D gene (5 bases). Trimming stripped 6 bases from V and 2 bases from J, with 16 bases between. The CDR3 is 15 residues long. CDR3 sequence reads: CASSPGAGRNYGYTF. CDR3 in DNA: TGTGCCAGCAGCCCCGGGGCAGGGAGAAACTATGGCTACACCTTC.